A selection of T cell receptor beta chains follows, all from one sample in a study of OX40 agonist ivuxolimab in advanced cancers. TCRdb's copy holds only in-frame clones and misses some; the assay was immunoSEQ multiplex PCR. The sample holds 45,000 to 70,000 clones, about 82% seen once. The source material was CD4+ or CD8+ T cells sorted from blood, sampled in a trial of the OX40 agonist ivuxolimab. The receptors were gathered from an adult with an advanced solid tumor such as melanoma, head and neck, liver or kidney cancer. The CDR3 runs from the conserved cysteine through the conserved F or W. Fields, in order: clone size, V gene, D gene, J gene, CDR3 DNA, CDR3 protein. D genes are given only for firm matches. The size entry is marked missing in some rows and otherwise reads once, few, many or a size class.

>NA|TRBV18|NA|TRBJ2-5
TGTGCCAGCTCACCGGGATCGCAAGAGACCCAGTACTTC
CASSPGSQETQYF
>NA|TRBV5-1|NA|TRBJ1-5
TGCGCCAGCAGCTTGGGGGCCGATCAGCCCCAGCATTTT
CASSLGADQPQHF
>NA|TRBV5-4|TRBD2|TRBJ2-3
TGTGCCAGCAGCGGAGCGGGGGGTTACACAGATACGCAGTATTTT
CASSGAGGYTDTQYF
>NA|TRBV2|NA|TRBJ2-5
TGTGCCAGCTGCCCACGAAGGGGTGAGACCCAGTACTTC
CASCPRRGETQYF
>NA|TRBV25-1|NA|TRBJ2-3
TGTGCCAGCAGTGAATCGGGCAAACCGAAAGATACGCAGTATTTT
CASSESGKPKDTQYF
>NA|TRBV6-1|TRBD1|TRBJ2-2
TGTGCCAGCAGTGCCCGGACAGGGCAGGGCACCGGGGAGCTGTTTTTT
CASSARTGQGTGELFF
>NA|TRBV30|TRBD1|TRBJ1-2
TGTGCCTGGAAGGGAGGGGGCTACTATGGCTACACCTTC
CAWKGGGYYGYTF
>NA|TRBV5-1|TRBD1|TRBJ2-7
TGCGCCAGCAGCTTGGTGTCAGGGGGCTTCAACTCCTACGAGCAGTACTTC
CASSLVSGGFNSYEQYF
>NA|TRBV29-1|NA|TRBJ2-1
TGCAGCGTTGAGGGGAGGAGCTCCTACAATGAGCAGTTCTTC
CSVEGRSSYNEQFF
>once|TRBV5-1|TRBD1|TRBJ2-5
TGCGCCAGCAGGAGGGGGCAGGGGCGGGAGACCCAGTACTTC
CASRRGQGRETQYF
>NA|TRBV6-1|NA|TRBJ2-7
TGTGCCAGCAGCGTCCGTGGGGACAAACTCTACGAGCAGTACTTC
CASSVRGDKLYEQYF
>NA|TRBV29-1|NA|TRBJ1-2
TGCAGCGTTGGCGCCGTAACAGGGAACTATGGCTACACCTTC
CSVGAVTGNYGYTF
>NA|TRBV11-2|NA|TRBJ1-3
TGTGCCAGCAGCTTGGTTGGGGGGCATGGAAACACCATATATTTT
CASSLVGGHGNTIYF
>NA|TRBV6-1|NA|TRBJ2-4
TGTGCCAGCAGTGAAGCGCCGGGAAACATTCAGTACTTC
CASSEAPGNIQYF
>NA|TRBV7-2|TRBD2|TRBJ2-5
TGTGCCAGCAGCCCCGCGGGGGGGGCGGAGACCCAGTACTTC
CASSPAGGAETQYF
>once|TRBV7-2|NA|TRBJ1-1
TGTGCCAGCAGCTCCGAGGGAGGTTCAGGTGGCACTGAAGCTTTCTTT
CASSSEGGSGGTEAFF
>NA|TRBV5-6|NA|TRBJ2-7
TGTGCCAGCAGCTACAGCTCCTACGAGCAGTACTTC
CASSYSSYEQYF
>NA|TRBV5-1|TRBD1|TRBJ1-1
TGCGCCAGCAGCTGGGGACAGGGTAACACTGAAGCTTTCTTT
CASSWGQGNTEAFF
>few|TRBV5-4|TRBD1|TRBJ2-5
TGTGCCAGCAGCTTACTGGGACAGTTCGGGGAGACCCAGTACTTC
CASSLLGQFGETQYF
>NA|TRBV6-1|NA|TRBJ1-4
TGTGCCAGCAGTGTGATGGGAGGTGAAAAACTGTTTTTT
CASSVMGGEKLFF
>NA|TRBV2|NA|TRBJ1-2
TGTGCCAGCAGGGGATTCGACTATGGCTACACCTTC
CASRGFDYGYTF
>NA|TRBV19|TRBD1|TRBJ1-2
TGTGCCAGTAGTCCGATCCTGGGACAGGGGGTCGGGTATGGCTACACCTTC
CASSPILGQGVGYGYTF
>NA|TRBV4-1|TRBD1|TRBJ2-5
TGCGCCAGCAGTCCTGGACAGGGGAAGGGGGAGACCCAGTACTTC
CASSPGQGKGETQYF
>NA|TRBV12-5|TRBD1|TRBJ1-3
TGTGCTAGTTTAGCGACCCTCGGGACAGGGTTTGGAAACACCATATATTTT
CASLATLGTGFGNTIYF
>once|TRBV2|NA|TRBJ1-3
TGTGCCAGCAGTGACTGGGGTAGCTCTGGAAACACCATATATTTT
CASSDWGSSGNTIYF
>once|TRBV4-2|TRBD2|TRBJ2-3
TGTGCCAGCAGCCGGCGTAGCGGGGGGGCTGTGGATACGCAGTATTTT
CASSRRSGGAVDTQYF
>NA|TRBV5-4|TRBD1|TRBJ2-2
TGTGCCAGCAGCTTGGGGGGACAGGGAGCCGGGGAGCTGTTTTTT
CASSLGGQGAGELFF
>NA|TRBV27|NA|TRBJ2-2
TGTGCCAGCAGTTCAGGGATAAGACAGAGGAACACCGGGGAGCTGTTTTTT
CASSSGIRQRNTGELFF
>NA|TRBV14|NA|TRBJ2-5
TGTGCCAGCAGCCAAGATTTCGGGGCTTTTGGTTTTTCGGAGACCCAGTACTTC
CASSQDFGAFGFSETQYF
>medium-sized|TRBV6-1|TRBD1|TRBJ1-1
TGTGCCAGCATTCGAGAGACAGGGATTGAAGCTTTCTTT
CASIRETGIEAFF
>once|TRBV6-5|TRBD1|TRBJ2-5
TGTGCCAGCAGTTACTCGACAGGGGGATCGGAGACCCAGTACTTC
CASSYSTGGSETQYF
>few|TRBV7-9|NA|TRBJ1-1
TGTGCCAGCAGCTTATTAACTCGGGACACTGAAGCTTTCTTT
CASSLLTRDTEAFF
>NA|TRBV7-9|NA|TRBJ1-3
TGTGCCAGCAGCTTAGGGTCCCGACAGGCCTCTGGAAACACCATATATTTT
CASSLGSRQASGNTIYF
>once|TRBV7-6|NA|TRBJ1-1
TGTGCCAGCAGCTCCCGAGAGGCAGGGATGAACACTGAAGCTTTCTTT
CASSSREAGMNTEAFF
>NA|TRBV2|NA|TRBJ1-1
TGTGCCAGCAGTCGAGAACAGGGTCGGACTGAAGCTTTCTTT
CASSREQGRTEAFF
>once|TRBV7-6|TRBD2|TRBJ2-2
TGTGCCAGCAGCCAAAGAGTAGCGGGGGCTCGGGACGGGGAGCTGTTTTTT
CASSQRVAGARDGELFF
>NA|TRBV7-9|NA|TRBJ1-4
TGTGCCAGCAGCCCACGAGGTAGAGCTACAACTAATGAAAAACTGTTTTTT
CASSPRGRATTNEKLFF
>NA|TRBV7-7|TRBD2|TRBJ2-2
TGTGCCAGCAGTTTGACTAGCGCAACCGGGGAGCTGTTTTTT
CASSLTSATGELFF
>NA|TRBV7-9|NA|TRBJ1-1
TGTGCCAGCCTCGGCCCCGGGGTAATGAACACTGAAGCTTTCTTT
CASLGPGVMNTEAFF
>NA|TRBV5-8|NA|TRBJ1-6
TGTGCCAGCAGCTCCCGGGGTTCCTATAATTCACCCCTCCACTTT
CASSSRGSYNSPLHF
>NA|TRBV7-9|NA|TRBJ2-7
TGTGCCAGCAGCCAACTGCCGGGACTCGCCTATGGCTACGAGCAGTACTTC
CASSQLPGLAYGYEQYF
>NA|TRBV7-2|NA|TRBJ1-2
TGTGCCAGCAGCTTATGGGGCTATGGCTACACCTTC
CASSLWGYGYTF
>NA|TRBV7-9|NA|TRBJ1-1
TGTGCCAGCAGCATAACAGGGAACACTGAAGCTTTCTTT
CASSITGNTEAFF
>NA|TRBV30|TRBD1|TRBJ2-7
TGTGCCTGGGATAATGCCGGGACAGGGGGATACGAGCAGTACTTC
CAWDNAGTGGYEQYF
>NA|TRBV6-1|NA|TRBJ1-1
TGTGCCAGCAGTGAAACGGGACTAATCACTGAAGCTTTCTTT
CASSETGLITEAFF
>NA|TRBV12-5|NA|TRBJ1-6
TGTGCTAGTGGTGTAGGGCGGGATTCACCCCTCCACTTT
CASGVGRDSPLHF
>few|TRBV18|NA|TRBJ2-7
TGTGCCAGTTCACCATTGGACAACTCCTACGAGCAGTACTTC
CASSPLDNSYEQYF
>once|TRBV4-1|NA|TRBJ1-4
TGCGCCAGCAGCCAAGATCTTTACGGACAGATTAATGAAAAACTGTTTTTT
CASSQDLYGQINEKLFF
>once|TRBV7-9|NA|TRBJ2-1
TGTGCCAGCAGCACGACGGGCCGTTACAATGAGCAGTTCTTC
CASSTTGRYNEQFF
>NA|TRBV12-5|NA|TRBJ2-5
TGTGCTAGTGCCTCCTCCAGGGACCAAGAGACCCAGTACTTC
CASASSRDQETQYF